This T cell receptor beta chain was identified in a study of blood T cell repertoires in COVID-19. Study at large: Material from acute and convalescent COVID-19 was sourced from the United States, Italy and Spain. T cells, B-cell-depleted T cells, or PBMCs supplied cDNA or gDNA.

Authors' analysis steps: Reference gene primers were amplified, and this amplification served to estimate nucleated cell counts. Some clones are missing from TCRdb's copy, which holds only in-frame ones; the method was immunoSEQ multiplex PCR. The DNA gave D and trimming, while V, J and clone size come from that table. The sample contains about 120,000 clones, roughly 85% of which appear only once. V gave up 0 bases and J gave up 0 bases, with 12 bases separating them. Germline-derived CDR1 and CDR2 are MGHRA and YSYEKL. There are 18 residues in the CDR3. Sequences were obtained from peripheral blood. The rearrangement links TRBV4-1 to TRBJ2-6; possible D gene TRBD1, 6 bases. The TCR comes from a human donor in a cohort sampled during active COVID-19. The CDR3 DNA reads as TGCGCCAGCAGCCAAGATATAGGGGGTTACTCTGGGGCCAACGTCCTGACTTTC. It is translated as CASSQDIGGYSGANVLTF.